The 28 T cell receptor beta chains reported below all come from one sample, sequenced in a study of cytomegalovirus exposure and HLA in healthy donors (dated by TCRdb to 2017 to 2019). Library prep was done by the immunoSEQ multiplex PCR assay. TCRdb limited this immuneACCESS table to in-frame rearrangements with V and J called. A share of clones is missing; checked studies link under half to unresolved V genes, and the rest is unexplained. Counted in this sample were 150,000 to 200,000 clones; roughly 80% of them appeared once. Over 2% of the sample is held by the ten biggest clonotypes. Sequencing was performed on PBMCs. These TCRs come from a man aged 30 to 39 in good health and CMV-seropositive.

The chain has TRBV7-6 and TRBJ2-7; 10 positions agree with TRBD2. The CDR3 is made up of 16 amino acids. Per germline, CDR1 SGHVS and CDR2 FNYEAQ. Trimming at V came to 4 bases and at J to 3 bases, leaving 9 bases not matched to a gene. The CDR3 DNA reads as TGTGCCAGCAGCTCCCTGCAGCGGGGGGGGATCTACGAGCAGTACTTC. It specifies CASSSLQRGGIYEQYF.

The CDR3 nucleotides read TGTGCCAGCAGACCGACGGTCAGGGGCGCCTACGAGCAGTACTTC. Encoded protein: CASRPTVRGAYEQYF. The rearrangement joins TRBV6-5 to TRBJ2-7, with D perhaps TRBD1 (6 bases). V dropped 6 bases and J dropped 2 bases, with 17 bases sitting between them. The CDR3 consists of 15 residues. Germline V lookup: CDR1 MNHEY, CDR2 SVGAGI.

The chain combines TRBV29-1 with TRBJ1-3; D uncertain. The CDR3 is 15 amino acids. The V end was cut by 0 bases, the J end by 2 bases, with 11 bases between. CDR1 is SQVTM and CDR2 is ANQGSEA in the germline V gene. CDR3 protein: CSVEDRRYPGNTIYF. The CDR3 DNA sequence: TGCAGCGTTGAAGATCGCAGGTACCCTGGAAACACCATATATTTT.

The chain is built from TRBV13 and TRBJ2-7, with D possibly being TRBD1 (5 bases). Per the germline V gene, CDR1 is PRHDT and CDR2 is FYEKMQ (reference sequence). V was shortened by 7 bases and J by 5 bases, with 24 bases between the two germline ends. The CDR3 length is 16 residues. The CDR3 region is CASTLGEEALWDEQYF. CDR3 in DNA: TGTGCCAGCACCCTAGGGGAAGAGGCCCTCTGGGACGAGCAGTACTTC.

The V call is TRBV7-8, the J call TRBJ1-5, with a weak D call TRBD1 (5 bases). Deletions cut 4 bases from V and 0 bases from J, with 13 bases between. Germline assignment: CDR1 SGHVS and CDR2 FQNEAQ. The CDR3 runs to 16 residues. The DNA for the CDR3 is TGTGCCAGCAGCTATACAGGTGTGGGTAGCAATCAGCCCCAGCATTTT. Amino acids: CASSYTGVGSNQPQHF.

This clone is a singleton in its sample. The chain is built from TRBV7-2 and TRBJ2-1; D perhaps matches TRBD2 (6 bases). From germline, CDR1 is SGHTA and CDR2 FQGNSA. This CDR3 region has 14 residues. With 4 bases removed from V and 5 bases from J, the gap between germline ends came to 12 bases. Here the CDR3 reads CASSSERTNNEQFF. The CDR3 DNA follows: TGTGCCAGCAGCTCCGAACGGACTAACAATGAGCAGTTCTTC.

The chain employs TRBV7-2 and TRBJ1-5, with D perhaps TRBD1 (5 bases). Germline CDR1 is SGHTA and CDR2 is FQGNSA. The CDR3 runs 16 residues. Trimming shortened V by 2 bases and J by 2 bases, and 13 bases separated the two germline ends. DNA of the CDR3: TGTGCCAGCAGCTTACGTGTGGGAGGGGGCAATCAGCCCCAGCATTTT. This gives the protein CASSLRVGGGNQPQHF. The full variable domain, completed using reference TRBV7-2 and TRBJ1-5, is GAGVSQSPSNKVTEKGKDVELRCDPISGHTALYWYRQSLGQGLEFLIYFQGNSAPDKSGLPSDRFSAERTGGSVSTLTIQRTQQEDSAVYLCASSLRVGGGNQPQHFGDGTRLSIL.

The chain links TRBV7-9 to TRBJ2-7, with D possibly matching TRBD1 (6 bases). The CDR3 is made up of 14 amino acids. Germline lookup yields CDR1 SEHNR and CDR2 FQNEAQ (reference sequence). Trimming removed 10 bases from V and 6 bases from J, with 22 bases in between. The CDR3 DNA is TGTGCCATCGTAGCCGGGACATTGGTAGGCGAGCAGTACTTC. Translation: CAIVAGTLVGEQYF.

This chain connects TRBV7-2 to TRBJ2-1; TRBD2 matches 9 bases. This CDR3 has 15 amino acids. Germline V CDR1 and CDR2: SGHTA, FQGNSA. J was trimmed by 7 bases and V by 1 base; bases with no gene match: 5. The chain's CDR3 is CASSLGAGGWNEQFF. The CDR3 DNA reads TGTGCCAGCAGCTTAGGGGCGGGGGGGTGGAATGAGCAGTTCTTC.

This clone came up once. This chain uses TRBV5-6 with TRBJ1-5, with 7 bases lining up with TRBD1. J lost 5 bases, V lost 4 bases, and 9 bases had no gene match. This CDR3 is 15 amino acids long. CDR1 and CDR2 from the germline V gene are SGHDT and YYEEEE. Here the CDR3 DNA reads TGTGCCAGCAGCCGGACAGGAGGGTCCCATCAGCCCCAGCATTTT. Encoded protein: CASSRTGGSHQPQHF.

The V and J genes are TRBV10-1 and TRBJ2-7, with D tentatively TRBD2 (6 bases). The CDR3 is 13 amino acids. Trimming stripped 2 bases from V and 3 bases from J, with 8 bases between. In germline, CDR1 is WNHNN, CDR2 SYGVQD (reference sequence). The CDR3 bases are TGCGCCAGCAGTGAGATCGGGGGCTACGAGCAGTACTTC. Encoded protein: CASSEIGGYEQYF.

The chain combines TRBV5-1 with TRBJ1-2, with 10 positions matching TRBD1. This CDR3 has 14 residues. With V trimmed by 0 bases and J by 7 bases, 3 bases remained unmatched. The germline V gene has CDR1 SGHRS and CDR2 YFSETQ. The chain's CDR3 is CASSLGQGALGYTF. Written as DNA, the CDR3 is TGCGCCAGCAGCTTGGGACAGGGGGCGCTTGGCTACACCTTC.

The chain couples TRBV27 to TRBJ1-5, with a tentative D call TRBD1 (5 bases). This CDR3 comprises 12 residues. The V gene's germline CDR1 is MNHEY and CDR2 SMNVEV (reference sequence). The germline V and J ends were trimmed by 4 bases and 8 bases, with 9 bases remaining between them. CDR3 DNA sequence: TGTGCCAGCAGTTCGGGCAGGGAGCCCCAGCATTTT. Amino acid sequence: CASSSGREPQHF.

The chain's CDR3 is CATSRRPPGLAVYNEQFF. For the CDR3, the DNA is TGTGCCACCAGCAGACGCCCTCCGGGACTAGCGGTGTACAATGAGCAGTTCTTC. The chain carries TRBV15 and TRBJ2-1; 11 nucleotides line up with TRBD2. V was pared by 2 bases and J by 4 bases, with 10 bases of the junction left unmatched. The CDR3 consists of 18 residues. Germline CDR1 is LNHNV and CDR2 is YYDKDF (reference sequence).

The chain uses TRBV19 and TRBJ1-5; the D is unclear. The V gene lost 3 bases and the J gene lost 4 bases, with 7 bases spanning the gap. There are 13 residues in the CDR3. Germline lookup yields CDR1 LNHDA and CDR2 SQIVND (reference sequence). CDR3 coding DNA: TGTGCCAGTAGTATGCTAATTAATCAGCCCCAGCATTTT. Translating gives CASSMLINQPQHF.

The chain is built from TRBV5-6 and TRBJ1-2; tentative D call: TRBD1 (5 bases). Germline CDR1 reads SGHDT; CDR2 reads YYEEEE. The V end was cut by 0 bases, the J end by 4 bases, with 16 bases between. This CDR3 is built from 16 residues. DNA of the CDR3: TGTGCCAGCAGCTTGGGGGGGGACTCCTGGTTCTATGGCTACACCTTC. Translating it yields CASSLGGDSWFYGYTF.

This chain links TRBV9 with TRBJ2-7; TRBD2 matches at 8 bases. Germline CDR1 and CDR2: SGDLS and YYNGEE. CDR3 length equals 15 residues. The junction had 8 bases not matched to a gene; V was cut back by 3 bases and J by 3 bases. In DNA form, the CDR3 reads TGTGCCAGCAGCGCTCTCGACGGGGGGGGCTACGAGCAGTACTTC. Translating it yields CASSALDGGGYEQYF.

The chain recombines TRBV7-8 with TRBJ2-1; TRBD1 matches 9 bases. CDR3 length: 17 residues. CDR1 and CDR2 from the germline V gene are SGHVS and FQNEAQ. The ends lost 0 bases at V and 4 bases at J; junction bases unmatched: 7. In DNA, the CDR3 is TGTGCCAGCAGCTTAGCGGGGGGGACAGGGATATACAATGAGCAGTTCTTC. The encoded protein is CASSLAGGTGIYNEQFF.

Regarding this clone: Other DNA sequences in this sample translate to the same CDR3. The chain joins TRBV9 to TRBJ2-1; 7 bases fit TRBD2. V dropped 0 bases and J dropped 7; count of bases not matched to a gene: 4. CDR1 SGDLS and CDR2 YYNGEE come from the germline V gene. The CDR3 has 14 residues. The CDR3 protein is CASSVVGGSNEQFF. The CDR3 nucleotides read TGTGCCAGCAGCGTAGTGGGGGGGTCTAATGAGCAGTTCTTC.

This clone was counted a few times. The chain is built from TRBV25-1 and TRBJ2-1; 7 bases fit TRBD2. There are 14 residues in the CDR3. V lost 3 bases and J lost 6; bases outside the gene matches: 5. Germline lookup yields CDR1 MGHDK and CDR2 SYGVNS. CDR3 coding DNA: TGTGCCAGCAGTGACCGGGGGGAGGTCAATGAGCAGTTCTTC. Its translation is CASSDRGEVNEQFF.

The CDR3 DNA follows: TGTGCCAGCAGCTTAGGGCCCAGGGGGAAGGAGAACACTGAAGCTTTCTTT. This gives the protein CASSLGPRGKENTEAFF. This sequence joins TRBV7-3 and TRBJ1-1; 7 bases are shared with TRBD1. The CDR3 is made up of 17 amino acids. After removal of 2 bases from V and 1 base from J, the junction contained 10 bases not matched to a gene. The germline V gene has CDR1 SGHTA and CDR2 FQGTGA.

V and J are TRBV9 and TRBJ2-5; 7 bases match TRBD1. CDR1 is SGDLS and CDR2 is YYNGEE in the germline V gene. The V and J ends lost 4 bases and 5 bases, in that order; junction bases with no gene match: 2. The CDR3 is 12 amino acids. CDR3 bases: TGTGCCAGCAGCCGGGACAGCGAGACCCAGTACTTC. This sequence encodes CASSRDSETQYF.

The V call is TRBV4-3, the J call TRBJ1-4, with TRBD1 as a possible D gene (5 bases). The CDR3 consists of 15 residues. Germline V gives CDR1 LGHNA, CDR2 YSLEER. Trimming stripped 0 bases from V and 6 bases from J, with 11 bases between. The CDR3 here is CASSQEPGRDEKLFF. For the CDR3, the DNA is TGCGCCAGCAGCCAAGAACCAGGGAGGGATGAAAAACTGTTTTTT.

This sequence joins TRBV18 and TRBJ1-4; D remains unclear. V was clipped by 6 bases and J by 5 bases, with 10 bases between them. Germline V gene data show CDR1 as KGHSH and CDR2 as LQKENI. There are 13 residues in the CDR3. The CDR3 DNA reads TGTGCCAGCTCGTATGGCAAGAATGAAAAACTGTTTTTT. It codes for CASSYGKNEKLFF.

This clone was detected once. CDR3 loop: CASRGTSGGPVQETQYF. The DNA of the CDR3 is TGTGCCAGCCGAGGGACTAGCGGGGGGCCAGTCCAAGAGACCCAGTACTTC. This chain uses TRBV4-2 with TRBJ2-5; TRBD2 matches 15 bases. Germline V gives CDR1 LGHNA, CDR2 YNFKEQ. The CDR3 runs to 17 residues. Trimming cost V 8 bases and J 1 base; bases outside gene matches: 8.

CDR3 in DNA: TGTGCCAGCAGTGAAGACAGAGTTAGCAATGAGCAGTTCTTC. Protein product: CASSEDRVSNEQFF. The chain links TRBV6-4 to TRBJ2-1, with a tentative D call TRBD1 (5 bases). There are 14 residues in the CDR3. Germline CDR1 is MRHNA and CDR2 is SNTAGT. Trimming took 3 bases from V and 6 from J, leaving 12 bases between them.

The V and J genes are TRBV9 and TRBJ1-5, with TRBD1 matching 10 bases. Germline V gives CDR1 SGDLS, CDR2 YYNGEE. CDR3 length equals 14 residues. The V segment lost 3 bases and the J segment 6 bases; nucleotides outside the gene matches: 3. The CDR3, as DNA: TGTGCCAGCAGCGACGGGACAGGGGTTCAGCCCCAGCATTTT. Translating it yields CASSDGTGVQPQHF. The entire variable domain, with the rest obtained from reference TRBV9 and TRBJ1-5, is as follows: DSGVTQTPKHLITATGQRVTLRCSPRSGDLSVYWYQQSLDQGLQFLIQYYNGEERAKGNILERFSAQQFPDLHSELNLSSLELGDSALYFCASSDGTGVQPQHFGDGTRLSIL.

This chain's CDR3 is CASGRDRGYEQYF. The CDR3 DNA reads TGTGCTAGTGGGCGGGACAGGGGCTACGAGCAGTACTTC. The chain couples TRBV12-5 to TRBJ2-7; 10 bases line up with TRBD1. Germline CDR1 LGHNT, CDR2 FRNRAP. Trimming cost V 6 bases and J 3 bases; bases outside gene matches: 2. This CDR3 contains 13 residues.